These T cell receptor beta chains were read from a single sample in a study of beta chain features in type 1 diabetes. The repertoire was sequenced with immunoSEQ multiplex PCR; TCRdb's copy has only in-frame clones and lacks some. Counted here are almost 350,000 clones, 7% to 9% occurring once; the ten biggest clones make up around 0.45%. The material sequenced was central memory CD4+ T cells from blood. The source is a young woman in good health. The CDR3 runs from the conserved cysteine through the conserved F or W. Fields, in order: D gene, J gene, V gene, clone size, CDR3 DNA, CDR3 protein. The D gene is left open where the match is weak. The listing skips clone size in some rows; elsewhere it reads once, few, many or a size class.

>-|TRBJ1-5|TRBV9|-
TGTGCCAGCAGCGGGCCCGTGGGTCAGCCCCAGCATTTT
CASSGPVGQPQHF
>TRBD1|TRBJ1-1|TRBV6-5|few
TGTGCCAGCAGAAGACAGGGGGAGTGGACTGAAGCTTTCTTT
CASRRQGEWTEAFF
>TRBD1|TRBJ2-7|TRBV18|few
TGTGCCAGCTCACCAGCCAAGGGACAGGGTGGCGGGGAGCAGTACTTC
CASSPAKGQGGGEQYF
>TRBD2|TRBJ2-1|TRBV28|-
TGTGCCAGCAGCCACCAGCGGGACGCCTACAATGAGCAGTTCTTC
CASSHQRDAYNEQFF
>-|TRBJ1-5|TRBV7-9|-
TGTGCCAGCAGCCCAAGCGACCAGCCCCAGCATTTT
CASSPSDQPQHF
>-|TRBJ2-7|TRBV7-2|-
TGTGCCAGCAGCTTAGATTTCTTCTACGAGCAGTACTTC
CASSLDFFYEQYF
>-|TRBJ2-1|TRBV29-1|-
TGCAGCGCAGGGCGAGACGAAAACAATGAGCAGTTCTTC
CSAGRDENNEQFF
>-|TRBJ2-5|TRBV11-2|-
TGTGCCAGCAGCTTTGGTTTTCTTGCCGAGACCCAGTACTTC
CASSFGFLAETQYF
>TRBD1|TRBJ2-1|TRBV5-1|many
TGCGCCAGCAGCTTGGAGGGACAGGGGAACAATGAGCAGTTCTTC
CASSLEGQGNNEQFF
>-|TRBJ1-1|TRBV4-2|few
TGTGCCAGCAGCCAAGATTTATCAGGGGATCCTGAAGCTTTCTTT
CASSQDLSGDPEAFF
>-|TRBJ1-1|TRBV4-3|-
TGCGCCAGCAGCCAAGAGGGGAGAGCAACTGAAGCTTTCTTT
CASSQEGRATEAFF
>-|TRBJ2-5|TRBV7-8|-
TGTGCCAGCAGCGGGCAGAGCGGAACCCAAGAGACCCAGTACTTC
CASSGQSGTQETQYF
>TRBD2|TRBJ2-1|TRBV27|few
TGTGCCAGCAGTTTAGGTGGCGGGAGGGCCCCCTACAATGAGCAGTTCTTC
CASSLGGGRAPYNEQFF
>-|TRBJ1-1|TRBV4-1|-
TGCGCCAGCAGCCAGAGACCGGGACTTTCCAGGAGGTGGAACACTGAAGCTTTCTTT
CASSQRPGLSRRWNTEAFF
>-|TRBJ2-3|TRBV7-2|few
TGTGCCAGCAGCCTGCGGATGGTCCCAGATACGCAGTATTTT
CASSLRMVPDTQYF
>-|TRBJ1-3|TRBV11-3|few
TGTGCCAGCAGCTTAGCGGCCCCCACGGGCGGAAACACCATATATTTT
CASSLAAPTGGNTIYF
>-|TRBJ1-2|TRBV4-2|-
TGTGCCAGCAGCCAAGACAGGGATATGTTTGGCTACACCTTC
CASSQDRDMFGYTF
>-|TRBJ2-3|TRBV27|few
TGTGCCAGCTCCCGCGGCAATTTAAATACGCAGTATTTT
CASSRGNLNTQYF
>-|TRBJ2-5|TRBV19|-
TGTGCCACCGCCACGACAGGTGGTGAGACCCAGTACTTC
CATATTGGETQYF
>TRBD1|TRBJ1-2|TRBV7-2|few
TGTGCCAGCAGCTCCGACAGGGGCTATGGCTACACCTTC
CASSSDRGYGYTF
>-|TRBJ2-7|TRBV4-2|few
TGTGCCAGCAGCCAAGATCCGAAGGGTAGGCCGGAAATCGAGCAGTACTTC
CASSQDPKGRPEIEQYF
>TRBD2|TRBJ2-3|TRBV7-9|-
TGTGCCAGCAGCCCACTGGCTGGCGGGAGGACCACAGATACGCAGTATTTT
CASSPLAGGRTTDTQYF
>TRBD2|TRBJ2-3|TRBV2|few
TGTGCCAGCAGACCCGGACTAGAGAGTAGGGCTACGCAGTATTTT
CASRPGLESRATQYF
>-|TRBJ1-2|TRBV5-1|-
TGCGCCAGCAGCCCGGAGGGTAACTATGGCTACACCTTC
CASSPEGNYGYTF
>TRBD2|TRBJ2-1|TRBV7-9|-
TGTGCCAGCACCCTGCGGGGGTCAACCTACAATGAGCAGTTCTTC
CASTLRGSTYNEQFF
>-|TRBJ1-1|TRBV7-2|many
TGTGCCAGCAGCTTACCGGATCTGGGAGCTTTCTTT
CASSLPDLGAFF
>TRBD1|TRBJ2-7|TRBV28|few
TGTGCCAGCAGTCCTCAAACTTACCCCGTCCGGGACAGGGAAAGGAGAAGGGAGCAGTACTTC
CASSPQTYPVRDRERRREQYF
>-|TRBJ1-2|TRBV5-6|few
TGTGCCAGCAGCTTGAGAGGGGCCGGGGGCTACACCTTC
CASSLRGAGGYTF
>-|TRBJ2-7|TRBV10-3|many
TGTGCCATCAGTGAGGCAGGGATTACCTACGAGCAGTACTTC
CAISEAGITYEQYF
>TRBD1|TRBJ2-5|TRBV7-2|few
TGTGCCAGCAGCCGGAACACCGGGACAGGGGGAGAGACCCAGTACTTC
CASSRNTGTGGETQYF
>-|TRBJ2-5|TRBV2|few
TGTGCCAGCAGTTATCAAGAGACCCAGTACTTC
CASSYQETQYF
>TRBD1|TRBJ2-3|TRBV15|-
TGTGCCACCAAGGACAGGGGGGGGACAGATACGCAGTATTTT
CATKDRGGTDTQYF
>-|TRBJ2-5|TRBV11-2|-
TGTGCCAGCAGCACCGGGGCAAACGGGGGTTACCAAGAGACCCAGTACTTC
CASSTGANGGYQETQYF
>-|TRBJ2-1|TRBV7-2|few
TGTGCCAGCAGCTTAGGACAGATCAATGAGCAGTTCTTC
CASSLGQINEQFF
>-|TRBJ1-1|TRBV25-1|-
TGTGCCAGCAGTAAGAGTCCCGGGGTCACTGAAGCTTTCTTT
CASSKSPGVTEAFF
>TRBD2|TRBJ2-5|TRBV19|-
TGTGCCAGTAGTAGCCTGATCTCGGGACTAGCGGTCCAAGAGACCCAGTACTTC
CASSSLISGLAVQETQYF
>-|TRBJ2-1|TRBV7-3|few
TGTGCCAGCAGCTTAGGGGGGCGGAATGAGCAGTTCTTC
CASSLGGRNEQFF
>-|TRBJ2-6|TRBV27|-
TGTGCCAGCAGTTCCCTCCTTTTTGCAGGGTCCGGGGCCAACGTCCTGACTTTC
CASSSLLFAGSGANVLTF
>-|TRBJ1-5|TRBV6-6|few
TGTGCCAGCAGTGTGAGGACGGGGAATCAGCCCCAGCATTTT
CASSVRTGNQPQHF
>TRBD1|TRBJ1-2|TRBV10-3|-
TGTGCCAGCAGTTACGACGGGACAGGGAATGGCTACACCTTC
CASSYDGTGNGYTF
>-|TRBJ2-5|TRBV7-2|few
TGTGCCAGCAGCTTAATGGGGGCCGGGGAGACCCAGTACTTC
CASSLMGAGETQYF
>TRBD2|TRBJ2-1|TRBV6-6|few
TGTGCCAGCACCCTCGGGACTAGCGGGAGCTACAATGAGCAGTTCTTC
CASTLGTSGSYNEQFF
>-|TRBJ2-1|TRBV5-8|few
TGTGCCAGCAGCTTGGAGGCGGTCTCCTACAATGAGCAGTTCTTC
CASSLEAVSYNEQFF
>-|TRBJ2-7|TRBV27|-
TGTGCCAGCAGTTTACAGGGAGCCTACGAGCAGTACTTC
CASSLQGAYEQYF
>-|TRBJ2-1|TRBV7-9|many
TGTGCCAGCCAGGGGCAGAGCTCCTACAATGAGCAGTTCTTC
CASQGQSSYNEQFF
>TRBD1|TRBJ1-5|TRBV28|-
TGTGCCAGCAGTTTAGGGGGATTCAGGGGGGCGCGGCATCAGCCCCAGCATTTT
CASSLGGFRGARHQPQHF
>-|TRBJ2-2|TRBV27|few
TGTGCCAGCAGTTTACTCAAGAACACCGGGGAGCTGTTTTTT
CASSLLKNTGELFF
>TRBD1|TRBJ1-2|TRBV28|-
TGTGCCAGCAGTTCCACAGGGGGTGGTGGCTACACCTTC
CASSSTGGGGYTF
>TRBD1|TRBJ1-1|TRBV6-6|-
TGTGCCAGCAAACGCGGGACAGGGCGGGATGGTGAAGCTTTCTTT
CASKRGTGRDGEAFF
>TRBD2|TRBJ2-1|TRBV5-1|many
TGCGCCAGCAGCTCCTCCGGGACTACATCATACAATGAGCAGTTCTTC
CASSSSGTTSYNEQFF
>-|TRBJ2-2|TRBV10-1|few
TGCGCCAGCAGGGACGGGAACACCGGGGAGCTGTTTTTT
CASRDGNTGELFF
>-|TRBJ2-7|TRBV4-3|many
TGCGCCAGCAGCCAAGATCTCAGGACACTCTACGAGCAGTACTTC
CASSQDLRTLYEQYF
>TRBD1|TRBJ1-2|TRBV18|-
TGTGCCAGCTCACCCTCAACCCACGGGACAGGGAATGGCTACACCTTC
CASSPSTHGTGNGYTF
>TRBD1|TRBJ1-2|TRBV14|many
TGTGCCAGCAGCCAAGACCAGGGGGCGCGGGGTGGCTACACCTTC
CASSQDQGARGGYTF
>TRBD2|TRBJ2-7|TRBV7-2|-
TGTGCCAGCAGCTTAGACCTAGCGGGGTCCTACGAGCAGTACTTC
CASSLDLAGSYEQYF
>-|TRBJ1-2|TRBV21-1|-
TGTGCCAGCAGCAACTACAGGGGCTGGATCGCCGGAAACTATGGCTACACCTTC
CASSNYRGWIAGNYGYTF
>TRBD1|TRBJ1-2|TRBV6-1|few
TGTGCCAGCAGGTTACAGGGGACCGTCTATGGCTACACCTTC
CASRLQGTVYGYTF
>TRBD2|TRBJ2-7|TRBV28|few
TGTGCCAGCAGTTTGTCCGCTAGCGGGAGGGATCGGTACGAGCAGTACTTC
CASSLSASGRDRYEQYF
>TRBD1|TRBJ2-7|TRBV7-9|-
TGTGCCAGCAGCAGGGACAGGGACTACGAGCAGTACTTC
CASSRDRDYEQYF